This TCR beta chain comes out of a study of OX40 agonist ivuxolimab in advanced cancers. CDR3 length: 12 amino acids. CDR1 is SEHNR, CDR2 FQNEAQ, per germline (reference sequence). The V end was cut by 1 base, the J end by 7 bases, with 7 bases between. Only in-frame clones appear in the TCRdb table, and some are missing; sequencing was by immunoSEQ multiplex PCR. This sample carries approximately 99,000 clones, approximately 94% of them seen once, and the ten largest clones take roughly 2.1%. J is TRBJ1-2 and V is TRBV7-9, with unresolved D. This sequence originates from an adult with an advanced solid tumor such as melanoma, head and neck, liver or kidney cancer. Sequenced material: CD4+ or CD8+ T cells sorted from blood, taken in a trial of the OX40 agonist ivuxolimab. The CDR3 DNA is TGTGCCAGCAGCTTAGAGGGTGGTGGCTACACCTTC. The encoded protein is CASSLEGGGYTF.